These 14 T cell receptor beta chains came from one sample sequenced in a study of human T cells and chemical hapten exposure. The time point denotes: healthy volunteer bleed at 2 weeks. Whole blood that had not been fractionated was the source of extracted total RNA. TCRdb re-analysed the RACE reads in MiXCR, keeping a single row per CDR3 protein. The sample consists of 100,000 to 150,000 distinct CDR3 sequences, approximately 10% of them appearing once. Sequencing was done on a sample of whole blood. Source of these receptors: a male donor in good health. Some clones in this sample may be carry-over from other donors' samples.

V usage is TRBV5-1 and J usage is TRBJ2-2, with D tentatively TRBD1 (6 bases). The CDR3 length is 17 residues. CDR1 SGHRS and CDR2 YFSETQ come from the germline V gene. V was trimmed by 3 bases and J by 6 bases, leaving 21 bases between them. The CDR3 sequence: CASSSNLGQLRAGELFF. CDR3 nucleotides: TGCGCCAGCAGCTCGAACCTTGGACAGTTAAGGGCCGGGGAGCTGTTTTTT.

This clonotype was counted ten times or more. The chain is built from TRBV4-1 and TRBJ2-3; D remains unclear. The CDR3 has 15 residues. Germline V gene lookup returns CDR1 MGHRA and CDR2 YSYEKL. Trimming took off 3 bases at V and 2 bases at J, with 12 bases between the two ends. The CDR3 loop is CASSQASRATDTQYF. As DNA, the CDR3 is TGCGCCAGCAGCCAGGCTAGTCGGGCCACAGATACGCAGTATTTT.

The chain carries TRBV6-2 or TRBV6-3 and TRBJ2-6; no definite D call. Deletions cut 7 bases from V and 0 bases from J, with 4 bases between. Looked up from germline, CDR1 is MNHEY and CDR2 is SVGEGT. This CDR3 has 13 residues. In nucleotides, the CDR3 is TGTGCCAGCAAACCCTCTGGGGCCAACGTCCTGACTTTC. As protein: CASKPSGANVLTF.

The rearrangement joins TRBV5-6 to TRBJ2-7; the D is unclear. Germline CDR1 is SGHDT and CDR2 is YYEEEE. The CDR3 sequence is 11 residues long. Trimming left V 3 bases short and J 4 bases short, with 5 bases between. The CDR3 loop reads CASSSKYEQYF. CDR3 sequence (DNA): TGTGCCAGCAGCTCGAAGTACGAGCAGTACTTC.

This clonotype was observed many times. The chain uses TRBV12-3 or TRBV12-4 and TRBJ2-5; 11 bases agree with TRBD1. The junction had 17 bases not matched to a gene; V was cut back by 7 bases and J by 1 base. The CDR3 runs 19 residues. For the CDR3, the DNA is TGTGCCAGCACCCCAGGAGGGACAGGGGGTCCCCGAATCCAAGAGACCCAGTACTTC. Encoded protein: CASTPGGTGGPRIQETQYF.

This clonotype came up many times. V usage is TRBV29-1 and J usage is TRBJ1-1; D perhaps matches TRBD1 (6 bases). The V gene's germline CDR1 is SQVTM and CDR2 ANQGSEA. The V end was cut by 3 bases, the J end by 11 bases, with 19 bases between. The CDR3 has 13 residues. CDR3 protein: CSVEAGGGMLAFF. The CDR3 coding sequence is TGCAGCGTTGAGGCCGGAGGGGGGATGTTGGCTTTCTTT.

V usage is TRBV6-6 and J usage is TRBJ2-1; D gene ambiguous. The CDR3 has 13 amino acids. Deletions cut 7 bases from V and 7 bases from J, with 14 bases between. Looked up from germline, CDR1 is MNHNY and CDR2 is SVGAGI (reference sequence). CDR3 nucleotides: TGTGCCAGCAAATTAACCTCTCTTAATGAGCAGTTCTTC. Protein product: CASKLTSLNEQFF.

Worth noting for this clonotype: Given a much more abundant clone one base away, this may be a read error. V usage is TRBV11-2 and J usage is TRBJ2-1, with a possible D match to TRBD2 (6 bases). The CDR3 has 13 residues. CDR1 SGHAT and CDR2 FQNNGV come from the germline V gene. CDR3 sequence (DNA): TGTGCCGGCAGTCCCACCGGGGGCAATGAGCAGTTCTTC. Amino acids: CAGSPTGGNEQFF.

CDR3 loop: CASSYRDHLYNEQFF. The CDR3 DNA follows: TGTGCCAGCAGTTACCGGGACCACCTCTACAATGAGCAGTTCTTC. The chain couples TRBV7-2 to TRBJ2-1; either TRBD1 or TRBD2 may supply D (5 bases each). The germline V gene has CDR1 SGHTA and CDR2 FQGNSA. The V and J ends lost 6 bases and 3 bases respectively, with 15 bases between them. CDR3 length: 15 residues.

This clonotype turned up a few times. The rearrangement links TRBV5-6 to TRBJ2-1, with TRBD1 matching 9 bases. J lost 0 bases, V lost 2 bases, and 6 bases had no gene match. The CDR3 has 17 amino acids. Germline V gives CDR1 SGHDT, CDR2 YYEEEE. In DNA, the CDR3 is TGTGCCAGCAGCTTTGCCGGACAGGGGCACTCCTACAATGAGCAGTTCTTC. Residues: CASSFAGQGHSYNEQFF.

This chain joins TRBV20-1 and TRBJ2-7; D not resolved. Trimming shortened V by 1 base and J by 3 bases, and 10 bases separated the two germline ends. There are 13 residues in the CDR3. Germline CDR1 reads DFQATT; CDR2 reads SNEGSKA (reference sequence). The CDR3, as DNA: TGCAGTGCTAGAGGGGTACAGAACTACGAGCAGTACTTC. It yields the protein CSARGVQNYEQYF.

This clonotype came up a few times. The chain joins TRBV28 to TRBJ2-5; 8 nucleotides align to TRBD2. CDR1 and CDR2 from the germline V gene are MDHEN and SYDVKM. This CDR3 contains 16 residues. V trimming: 5 bases; J trimming: 5 bases; junction bases outside the gene matches: 13. The CDR3 region is CASSDPIGLASETQYF. The CDR3 DNA reads as TGTGCCAGCAGTGACCCTATCGGACTAGCCAGCGAGACCCAGTACTTC.

The chain links TRBV2 to TRBJ1-5; D gene uncertain. The CDR3 has 14 amino acids. Trimming removed 5 bases from V and 2 bases from J, with 10 bases in between. The germline V gene has CDR1 SNHLY and CDR2 FYNNEI. CDR3 residues: CASSRAMGNQPQHF. Written as DNA, the CDR3 is TGTGCCAGCAGTCGGGCCATGGGCAATCAGCCCCAGCATTTT. The full variable domain, completed using reference TRBV2 and TRBJ1-5, is EPEVTQTPSHQVTQMGQEVILRCVPISNHLYFYWYRQILGQKVEFLVSFYNNEISEKSEIFDDQFSVERPDGSNFTLKIRSTKLEDSAMYFCASSRAMGNQPQHFGDGTRLSIL.

This clonotype was seen ten or more times. V is TRBV4-3 and J is TRBJ2-6; 8 bases align to TRBD1. CDR3 length: 18 residues. Germline values: CDR1 LGHNA, CDR2 YSLEER. V lost 2 bases and J lost 0; bases outside the gene matches: 6. In nucleotides, the CDR3 is TGCGCCAGCAGCCAAAGGGCAGGGGGCAGCTCTGGGGCCAACGTCCTGACTTTC. It is translated as CASSQRAGGSSGANVLTF.